This entry features one TCR beta chain sequence. Its specificity is unknown. Germline V CDR1 and CDR2: SQVTM, ANQGSEA. This CDR3 is built from 14 residues. V dropped 7 bases and J dropped 0 bases, with 16 bases sitting between them. As every portion of the isolated RNA was reverse transcribed, the sequencing read expressed TCRB transcripts. The repertoire was sequenced with immunoSEQ multiplex PCR; TCRdb's copy has only in-frame clones and lacks some. The sample shows hundreds of thousands of clones, over 13% of them seen only once. This entry belongs to a study of beta chain features in type 1 diabetes. Overall study results and limits: Significant though moderate, a shortening of TCRB CDR3s appeared in all four CD4+ subsets of Type 1 diabetes patients. Compared with healthy donors, patients appeared to share more similar naive, central memory and regulatory TCRB repertoires.

The sequenced sample was naive CD4+ T cells from blood. This chain links TRBV29-1 with TRBJ2-7; D remains unclear. The receptor's source is a man younger than 35 with type 1 diabetes. The CDR3 is CSATPALSSYEQYF. CDR3 coding DNA: TGCAGCGCCACCCCCGCGCTTAGCTCCTACGAGCAGTACTTC.